These 15 T cell receptor beta chains originate from one sample sequenced in a study of PD-1 blockade in classical Hodgkin lymphoma. The time point here: cycle 4 day 1 (C4D1), after more than five weeks of nivolumab. Every patient had relapsed following autologous stem cell transplantation, and cohorts differed in brentuximab vedotin exposure. Clones were sequenced by immunoSEQ multiplex PCR, and TCRdb holds only the in-frame ones, with some missing. The table records over 85,000 clones, about 92% of them present only once. This specimen was peripheral blood mononuclear cells (PBMCs), taken before the fourth cycle of nivolumab. The receptors stem from a human donor with classical Hodgkin lymphoma.

The chain combines TRBV29-1 with TRBJ1-1, with a weak D call TRBD1 (6 bases). The V end lost 5 bases, the J end lost 1 base, and 17 bases lay between the germline ends. The CDR3 totals 15 residues. The germline V gene has CDR1 SQVTM and CDR2 ANQGSEA. CDR3 region: CSVPRQGSANTEAFF. DNA of the CDR3: TGCAGCGTTCCACGCCAGGGGTCCGCGAACACTGAAGCTTTCTTT.

This clone appeared a few times. CDR3 sequence (DNA): TGTGCCAGCAGCCTCCGACAGCCGGTGGATACGCAGTATTTT. It codes for CASSLRQPVDTQYF. The rearrangement uses TRBV5-4 and TRBJ2-3; TRBD1 is a possible D gene (5 bases). The germline V gene has CDR1 SGHNT and CDR2 YYREEE (reference sequence). The CDR3 consists of 14 residues. Trimming left V 4 bases short and J 6 bases short, with 15 bases between. Combining the CDR3 with reference TRBV5-4 and TRBJ2-3 gives the whole variable domain ETGVTQSPTHLIKTRGQQVTLRCSSQSGHNTVSWYQQALGQGPQFIFQYYREEENGRGNFPPRFSGLQFPNYSSELNVNALELDDSALYLCASSLRQPVDTQYFGPGTRLTVL.

V and J are TRBV9 and TRBJ1-2; 7 nucleotides match TRBD1. Looked up from germline, CDR1 is SGDLS and CDR2 is YYNGEE. V was clipped by 3 bases and J by 5 bases; unmatched bases: 10. The CDR3 spans 15 residues. The CDR3 loop reads CASSASGTVGYGYTF. The CDR3 DNA sequence: TGTGCCAGCAGCGCCTCCGGGACAGTGGGTTATGGCTACACCTTC.

The J gene is TRBJ1-1, the V gene TRBV6-5; D unclear. V lost 8 bases, J lost 7 bases, and 11 bases lay in between. The V gene's germline CDR1 is MNHEY and CDR2 SVGAGI. There are 11 residues in the CDR3. CDR3: CASFSFGEAFF. CDR3 in DNA: TGTGCCAGCTTCTCATTCGGTGAAGCTTTCTTT.

This clone was seen a single time. Other DNA sequences within the sample encode an identical CDR3. The chain recombines TRBV9 with TRBJ2-7; perhaps TRBD1 as D (6 bases). Germline lookup yields CDR1 SGDLS and CDR2 YYNGEE. This CDR3 spans 13 amino acids. V lost 4 bases and J lost 0, with 8 bases in between. The CDR3 spells CASSPTGSYEQYF. The DNA of the CDR3 is TGTGCCAGCAGCCCGACAGGCTCCTACGAGCAGTACTTC.

CDR3 amino acids: CASQRTAGSNQPQHF. In nucleotides, the CDR3 is TGTGCCAGCCAACGGACAGCCGGGAGCAATCAGCCCCAGCATTTT. This chain uses TRBV6-5 with TRBJ1-5; D possibly corresponds to TRBD1 (6 bases). V lost 8 bases to trimming and J lost 1 base, with 15 bases between them. Germline values: CDR1 MNHEY, CDR2 SVGAGI. This CDR3 contains 15 residues.

The rearrangement links TRBV27 to TRBJ1-3; 7 bases are a match to TRBD1. There are 15 residues in the CDR3. The V gene's germline CDR1 is MNHEY and CDR2 SMNVEV (reference sequence). With V trimmed by 6 bases and J by 4 bases, 9 bases remained unmatched. The CDR3 loop reads CASSADRASGNTIYF. The CDR3 DNA reads as TGTGCCAGCAGCGCCGACAGGGCCTCCGGAAACACCATATATTTT.

The rearrangement uses TRBV10-3 and TRBJ2-5, with a possible D match to TRBD2 (6 bases). Germline CDR1 reads ENHRY; CDR2 reads SYGVKD. Deletions cut 6 bases from V and 5 bases from J, with 16 bases between. The CDR3 is made up of 14 amino acids. The CDR3 sequence is CAISRDGSTETQYF. The CDR3 region has the DNA TGTGCCATCAGCCGTGACGGGAGTACCGAGACCCAGTACTTC.

Comments on this clone: A junction end diverges from the germline sequence, so it may reflect a read error. The chain has TRBV30 and TRBJ2-1; 9 bases align to TRBD1. Germline V CDR1 and CDR2: GTSNPN, SVGIG (reference sequence). The CDR3 covers 13 residues. CDR3 residues: CAWDRGTTNEQLF. The DNA of the CDR3 is TGTGCCTGGGACAGGGGGACCACGAATGAGCAGCTCTTC.

The rearrangement links TRBV18 to TRBJ2-7; no firm D call. Per germline, CDR1 KGHSH and CDR2 LQKENI. CDR3 size: 16 residues. The V end lost 3 bases, the J end lost 4 bases, and 19 bases lay between the germline ends. CDR3 sequence reads: CASSPLLTTASYEQYF. CDR3 nucleotide sequence: TGTGCCAGCTCACCTCTCCTTACTACCGCTTCGTACGAGCAGTACTTC. Using reference TRBV18 and TRBJ2-7 for the parts outside the CDR3, the full variable domain is NAGVMQNPRHLVRRRGQEARLRCSPMKGHSHVYWYRQLPEEGLKFMVYLQKENIIDESGMPKERFSAEFPKEGPSILRIQQVVRGDSAAYFCASSPLLTTASYEQYFGPGTRLTVT.

This chain connects TRBV4-2 to TRBJ1-4, with D possibly TRBD1 on 5 matching bases. CDR3 length: 17 residues. V lost 6 bases, J lost 8 bases, and 25 bases lay in between. Per germline, CDR1 LGHNA and CDR2 YNFKEQ. CDR3 in DNA: TGTGCCAGCAGTGGGTCGTCTGGGCCACGGGGGAAAGAAAAACTGTTTTTT. Translated: CASSGSSGPRGKEKLFF.

J is TRBJ2-3 and V is TRBV10-3, with 8 positions matching TRBD1. CDR3 length: 14 amino acids. V lost 6 bases and J lost 2; bases outside the gene matches: 4. Per the germline V gene, CDR1 is ENHRY and CDR2 is SYGVKD. CDR3 coding DNA: TGTGCCATCAGAAAGACAGGGGACACAGATACGCAGTATTTT. It is translated as CAIRKTGDTDTQYF.

The chain has TRBV19 and TRBJ1-3, with D possibly TRBD1 on 5 matching bases. Germline V gene data show CDR1 as LNHDA and CDR2 as SQIVND (reference sequence). The V end was cut by 9 bases, the J end by 2 bases, with 17 bases between. This CDR3 spans 15 amino acids. CDR3 DNA: TGTGCCAGCCAACGGCCCTCGGGGCCTGGAAACACCATATATTTT. It encodes CASQRPSGPGNTIYF.

This clone has more than one count but fewer than ten. The rearrangement links TRBV10-1 to TRBJ1-1; D is uncertain. V lost 4 bases, J lost 11 bases, and 14 bases lay in between. CDR1 and CDR2 from the germline V gene are WNHNN and SYGVQD (reference sequence). The CDR3 runs to 12 residues. CDR3 nucleotide sequence: TGCGCCAGCAGTGCGGCCGACGGCGTCGCTTTCTTT. Translating gives CASSAADGVAFF.

The chain uses TRBV19 and TRBJ1-1, with a tentative D call TRBD1 (5 bases). This CDR3 is built from 14 residues. The V and J ends lost 3 bases and 0 bases respectively, with 8 bases between them. Per the germline V gene, CDR1 is LNHDA and CDR2 is SQIVND (reference sequence). CDR3 sequence reads: CASSIQGLNTEAFF. DNA for the CDR3: TGTGCCAGTAGTATTCAGGGTTTGAACACTGAAGCTTTCTTT.